These T cell receptor beta chains were read from a single sample in a study of blood T cell repertoires in COVID-19. TCRdb keeps only in-frame clones here, not all; method: immunoSEQ multiplex PCR. The sample carries under 500,000 clones, roughly nine tenths recorded once. The source material was PBMCs or T cells enriched from blood (not recorded which). The origin of the receptors is a woman aged 18-29 years with acute COVID-19. CDR3s leave out the opening cysteine and the closing phenylalanine or tryptophan. A D gene is named only where the DNA matches it firmly.

>.|TRBV28|TRBJ1-1
ASREGGGLAF
>TRBD1|TRBV14|TRBJ1-1
ASSQVRQGMNTEAF
>.|TRBV9|TRBJ2-7
ASAGGWLHEQY
>.|TRBV3-1/TRBV3-2|TRBJ1-1
ASSQGQGAF
>.|TRBV7-2|TRBJ1-1
ASSRRSGNTEAF
>.|TRBV6-1|TRBJ1-5
ASSEMSGSNQPQH
>.|TRBV2|TRBJ1-5
ASSRRLQPQH
>TRBD1|TRBV5-8|TRBJ1-1
ASSPRGQVAF
>TRBD2|TRBV9|TRBJ2-7
ASSVGLAGGPAYEQY
>TRBD1|TRBV19|TRBJ1-2
ASSMGTGDYGYT
>TRBD1|TRBV19|TRBJ2-3
ASSIRKGQGGADTQY
>.|TRBV18|TRBJ1-5
ASSPGSGNQPQH
>.|TRBV4-1|TRBJ1-3
ASSQVPDQGPGNTIY
>.|TRBV19|TRBJ2-3
ASSIMEGTQY
>.|TRBV9|TRBJ2-7
ASSVDGVNSYEQY
>.|TRBV27|TRBJ1-5
ASSFSLGGRPQH
>.|TRBV12-3/TRBV12-4|TRBJ1-2
ASSLTYYGYT
>TRBD2|TRBV6-2/TRBV6-3|TRBJ2-7
ASSYYGTSGYEQY
>.|TRBV19|TRBJ1-6
ATRNPGQGTSPLH
>.|TRBV18|TRBJ1-4
ASSHGGKKQGEKLF
>.|TRBV21-1|TRBJ2-1
ASSKPRLAGEEEQF
>TRBD2|TRBV20-1|TRBJ2-3
SASQTSGNTDTQY
>.|TRBV2|TRBJ1-2
ASSELESNYGYT
>.|TRBV2|TRBJ1-5
ASRAGDRGNQPQH
>.|TRBV28|TRBJ1-6
ASTRGENSPLH
>.|TRBV19|TRBJ1-4
ASSTKGDREKLF
>.|TRBV2|TRBJ1-3
ASKEGTGNTIY
>TRBD1|TRBV7-8|TRBJ1-3
ASSLRGQTGNTIY
>TRBD1|TRBV19|TRBJ2-1
ASRLGGPYNEQF
>TRBD1|TRBV24-1|TRBJ1-2
ATSDRTGKDGYT
>TRBD1|TRBV4-1|TRBJ1-2
ASSLETGSGYGYT
>.|TRBV28|TRBJ1-2
ASSTALRGYT
>.|TRBV2|TRBJ1-4
ASSESGGQSPNEKLF
>.|TRBV9|TRBJ1-3
ASTRGPGNTIY
>.|TRBV18|TRBJ1-6
ASSPQGSQIRSPLH
>TRBD2|TRBV7-9|TRBJ2-5
ASSISGRQETQY
>.|TRBV2|TRBJ2-5
ASTRRPETQY
>TRBD2|TRBV4-1|TRBJ2-7
ASSQDSRAGAYEQY
>.|TRBV30|TRBJ2-7
AWSVGGGWKDEQY
>TRBD1|TRBV7-2|TRBJ1-1
ASSLIAGGFTEAF
>TRBD1|TRBV5-1|TRBJ1-4
ASSSDRGNEKLF
>.|TRBV7-9|TRBJ1-3
ASSLLDSGNTIY
>TRBD1|TRBV27|TRBJ1-3
ASYFPPGQTSSVY
>.|TRBV5-1|TRBJ1-4
ASSLALGVGNEKLF
>TRBD1|TRBV19|TRBJ1-4
ASSRGTVNEKLF